A single sample gave rise to the 21 T cell receptor beta chains below, sequenced in a study of cytotoxic CD8 clonotypes in ibrutinib-treated CLL. Libraries were prepared by immunoSEQ multiplex PCR; TCRdb keeps only in-frame clonotypes and omits some of them. The sample has about 200,000 clones, about three quarters seen once. This specimen consisted of PBMCs, obtained after 12 months of ibrutinib treatment. The receptor source for this set is a human donor with chronic lymphocytic leukemia.

This chain joins TRBV5-1 and TRBJ1-2; a weak D match, TRBD1 (6 bases). This CDR3 spans 17 amino acids. Deletions cut 4 bases from V and 8 bases from J, with 27 bases between. CDR1 is SGHRS, CDR2 YFSETQ, per germline. The chain's CDR3 is CASSLEGGIRASSGYTF. The CDR3 DNA reads TGCGCCAGCAGCCTGGAAGGGGGTATCAGGGCGTCCTCGGGCTACACCTTC.

This clone was seen once. The chain links TRBV7-6 to TRBJ1-4; no reliable D call. The CDR3 loop spans 15 amino acids. Germline loops: CDR1 SGHVS, CDR2 FNYEAQ. With 1 base removed from V and 8 bases from J, the gap between germline ends came to 14 bases. As DNA, the CDR3 is TGTGCCAGCAGCTTAGAGACCGACCTTTGGGAAAAACTGTTTTTT. Its protein is CASSLETDLWEKLFF.

This clone was observed a handful of times. This sequence joins TRBV29-1 and TRBJ1-2; D not resolved. Germline V CDR1 and CDR2: SQVTM, ANQGSEA. CDR3 length: 11 amino acids. The germline V and J ends were trimmed by 4 bases and 2 bases, with 5 bases remaining between them. The CDR3 is CSVGRNYGYTF. DNA of the CDR3: TGCAGCGTTGGACGGAACTATGGCTACACCTTC.

Ten or more counts support this clone. The J gene is TRBJ2-7, the V gene TRBV7-8; TRBD2 is a possible D gene (6 bases). Germline V gene sequence: CDR1 SGHVS, CDR2 FQNEAQ. The V end lost 7 bases, the J end lost 4 bases, and 23 bases lay between the germline ends. The CDR3 loop spans 16 amino acids. CDR3 sequence: CASTSGTLAPGYEQYF. The CDR3 bases are TGTGCCAGCACCTCGGGGACTCTCGCCCCAGGGTACGAGCAGTACTTC.

V and J are TRBV6-6 and TRBJ1-2; D remains ambiguous. Trimming cost V 2 bases and J 8 bases, with 6 bases left between them. In germline, CDR1 is MNHNY, CDR2 SVGAGI (reference sequence). The CDR3 covers 11 residues. Here the CDR3 DNA reads TGTGCCAGCAGTTACAGGGCCGGCTACACCTTC. This gives the protein CASSYRAGYTF.

This clone was seen a few times. The CDR3, as DNA: TGTGCCAGCATCGACACCGGGGAGCTGTTTTTT. Protein: CASIDTGELFF. The chain uses TRBV7-6 and TRBJ2-2; D is ambiguous. Trimming cost V 7 bases and J 3 bases, with 3 bases left between them. CDR1 and CDR2 from the germline V gene are SGHVS and FNYEAQ. The CDR3 loop spans 11 amino acids. The full variable domain, its missing parts supplied by reference TRBV7-6 and TRBJ2-2, is GAGVSQSPRYKVTKRGQDVALRCDPISGHVSLYWYRQALGQGPEFLTYFNYEAQQDKSGLPNDRFSAERPEGSISTLTIQRTEQRDSAMYRCASIDTGELFFGEGSRLTVL.

This clone was counted once. CDR3 residues: CANSERGNTEAFF. DNA of the CDR3: TGTGCCAATTCGGAACGGGGGAACACTGAAGCTTTCTTT. The V and J genes are TRBV11-2 and TRBJ1-1; D remains ambiguous. V was shortened by 10 bases and J by 1 base, with 13 bases between the two germline ends. The CDR3 is 13 residues long. Per the germline V gene, CDR1 is SGHAT and CDR2 is FQNNGV.

This clone was seen a few times. The chain links TRBV4-2 to TRBJ2-7; 9 nucleotides line up with TRBD2. V was clipped by 2 bases and J by 2 bases; unmatched bases: 13. This CDR3 spans 18 amino acids. Germline CDR1 reads LGHNA; CDR2 reads YNFKEQ. CDR3 amino acids: CASSQRGVGAGGTYEQYF. The CDR3, as DNA: TGTGCCAGCAGCCAAAGGGGGGTAGGAGCGGGAGGTACCTACGAGCAGTACTTC.

J is TRBJ1-2 and V is TRBV15, with TRBD1 as a possible D gene (6 bases). Trimming pared 3 bases from V and 1 base from J, leaving 15 bases between. Germline V gene lookup returns CDR1 LNHNV and CDR2 YYDKDF (reference sequence). The CDR3 spans 16 residues. Here the CDR3 reads CATSSSSGAGNYGYTF. CDR3 DNA sequence: TGTGCCACCAGCAGTAGTTCAGGGGCGGGTAACTATGGCTACACCTTC. Complete variable domain (other parts from reference TRBV15 and TRBJ1-2): DAMVIQNPRYQVTQFGKPVTLSCSQTLNHNVMYWYQQKSSQAPKLLFHYYDKDFNNEADTPDNFQSRRPNTSFCFLDIRSPGLGDTAMYLCATSSSSGAGNYGYTFGSGTRLTVV.

J is TRBJ1-2 and V is TRBV30, with D perhaps TRBD1 (5 bases). The germline CDR1 and CDR2 sequences are GTSNPN and SVGIG (reference sequence). The CDR3 loop spans 17 amino acids. Trimming removed 3 bases at V and 1 base at J, with 21 bases between. The CDR3 sequence: CAWSTRDRLPYNYGYTF. CDR3 bases: TGTGCCTGGAGCACGCGGGACCGCCTGCCCTATAACTATGGCTACACCTTC.

In this sample, this clone is medium-sized. The chain employs TRBV11-2 and TRBJ2-2; a weak D match, TRBD2 (5 bases). The CDR3 sequence is 14 residues long. CDR1 is SGHAT, CDR2 FQNNGV, per germline. V lost 8 bases to trimming and J lost 7 bases, with 17 bases between them. The CDR3 sequence is CASALSGFGGELFF. CDR3 coding DNA: TGTGCCAGCGCCCTTTCGGGGTTTGGCGGGGAGCTGTTTTTT.

This clone was picked up a small number of times. This sequence joins TRBV5-1 and TRBJ1-1; D ambiguous. The germline V and J ends were trimmed by 2 bases and 1 base, with 9 bases remaining between them. Germline V CDR1 and CDR2: SGHRS, YFSETQ. The CDR3 totals 14 residues. The CDR3 bases are TGCGCCAGCAGCTTTCAGCCGACGAACACTGAAGCTTTCTTT. The encoded protein is CASSFQPTNTEAFF.

CDR3 DNA: TGTGCCAGCAGCTCCTGGGACGGGCGCGCCGGGGAGCTGTTTTTT. Its translation: CASSSWDGRAGELFF. V usage is TRBV11-3 and J usage is TRBJ2-2; D may be TRBD1 or TRBD2 (5 bases each). CDR3 length: 15 residues. Trimming stripped 4 bases from V and 6 bases from J, with 15 bases between. Germline lookup yields CDR1 SGHNT and CDR2 YENEEA.

A single count supports this clone. The chain joins TRBV4-2 to TRBJ1-2; maybe TRBD1 (5 bases). The CDR3 has 15 residues. The germline V gene encodes CDR1 LGHNA and CDR2 YNFKEQ. The V gene lost 1 base and the J gene lost 4 bases, with 13 bases spanning the gap. The CDR3 reads CASSQAQEGSYGYTF. CDR3 sequence (DNA): TGTGCCAGCAGCCAAGCTCAGGAGGGGTCCTATGGCTACACCTTC.

The gene calls are TRBV5-1 and TRBJ2-7, with TRBD1 as a possible D gene (6 bases). Trimming shortened V by 3 bases and J by 2 bases, and 24 bases separated the two germline ends. CDR3 length equals 18 residues. CDR1 and CDR2 (germline): SGHRS, YFSETQ. Here the CDR3 reads CASSWSPTPQGFTYEQYF. The CDR3 nucleotides read TGCGCCAGCAGCTGGAGCCCAACCCCACAGGGATTCACCTACGAGCAGTACTTC. Filled out from reference TRBV5-1 and TRBJ2-7, the complete variable domain reads KAGVTQTPRYLIKTRGQQVTLSCSPISGHRSVSWYQQTPGQGLQFLFEYFSETQRNKGNFPGRFSGRQFSNSRSEMNVSTLELGDSALYLCASSWSPTPQGFTYEQYFGPGTRLTVT.

This clone was observed a handful of times. The chain is built from TRBV30 and TRBJ1-2, with unresolved D. V was trimmed by 1 base and J by 8 bases, leaving 14 bases between them. Germline values: CDR1 GTSNPN, CDR2 SVGIG (reference sequence). The CDR3 consists of 13 residues. In nucleotides, the CDR3 is TGTGCCTGGAGTGCCCTTACCCGCGGCGGCTACACCTTC. Protein sequence: CAWSALTRGGYTF.

The rearrangement uses TRBV14 and TRBJ1-2; TRBD1 agrees at 7 bases. The CDR3 runs 15 residues. The V gene end was trimmed by 0 bases and the J gene end by 4 bases; junction bases not matched to a gene: 5. CDR1 is SGHDN, CDR2 FVKESK, per germline. The CDR3: CASSQDLGTVYGYTF. The CDR3 DNA follows: TGTGCCAGCAGCCAAGATTTGGGGACAGTCTATGGCTACACCTTC.

This chain joins TRBV7-6 and TRBJ2-7; 7 nucleotides line up with TRBD2. The CDR3 covers 15 residues. V trimming: 1 base; J trimming: 6 bases; junction bases outside the gene matches: 9. Germline loops: CDR1 SGHVS, CDR2 FNYEAQ. CDR3 sequence: CASSLVTSGISEQYF. The CDR3, as DNA: TGTGCCAGCAGCTTAGTTACCAGCGGGATATCCGAGCAGTACTTC.

J is TRBJ2-1 and V is TRBV5-1; D possibly corresponds to TRBD1 (6 bases). Trimming shortened V by 7 bases and J by 6 bases, and 17 bases separated the two germline ends. Germline CDR1 and CDR2: SGHRS and YFSETQ. This CDR3 comprises 14 residues. CDR3 coding DNA: TGCGCCAGCCGACCCGAACCAGGGGTCAATGAGCAGTTCTTC. This gives the protein CASRPEPGVNEQFF. Looking up the rest from reference TRBV5-1 and TRBJ2-1 gives the full variable domain: KAGVTQTPRYLIKTRGQQVTLSCSPISGHRSVSWYQQTPGQGLQFLFEYFSETQRNKGNFPGRFSGRQFSNSRSEMNVSTLELGDSALYLCASRPEPGVNEQFFGPGTRLTVL.

This sequence joins TRBV18 and TRBJ2-7; no clear D. V lost 3 bases, J lost 0 bases, and 6 bases lay in between. Per the germline V gene, CDR1 is KGHSH and CDR2 is LQKENI. The CDR3 is 13 amino acids. In DNA, the CDR3 is TGTGCCAGCTCACCGACGAGCTCCTACGAGCAGTACTTC. Translation gives CASSPTSSYEQYF.

The chain joins TRBV11-2 to TRBJ2-5, with unresolved D. Trimming removed 0 bases from V and 6 bases from J, with 11 bases in between. Germline CDR1 is SGHAT and CDR2 is FQNNGV. The CDR3 runs 14 residues. In nucleotides, the CDR3 is TGTGCCAGCAGCTTAGAGTTCGCTAGTAAGACCCAGTACTTC. This encodes CASSLEFASKTQYF.